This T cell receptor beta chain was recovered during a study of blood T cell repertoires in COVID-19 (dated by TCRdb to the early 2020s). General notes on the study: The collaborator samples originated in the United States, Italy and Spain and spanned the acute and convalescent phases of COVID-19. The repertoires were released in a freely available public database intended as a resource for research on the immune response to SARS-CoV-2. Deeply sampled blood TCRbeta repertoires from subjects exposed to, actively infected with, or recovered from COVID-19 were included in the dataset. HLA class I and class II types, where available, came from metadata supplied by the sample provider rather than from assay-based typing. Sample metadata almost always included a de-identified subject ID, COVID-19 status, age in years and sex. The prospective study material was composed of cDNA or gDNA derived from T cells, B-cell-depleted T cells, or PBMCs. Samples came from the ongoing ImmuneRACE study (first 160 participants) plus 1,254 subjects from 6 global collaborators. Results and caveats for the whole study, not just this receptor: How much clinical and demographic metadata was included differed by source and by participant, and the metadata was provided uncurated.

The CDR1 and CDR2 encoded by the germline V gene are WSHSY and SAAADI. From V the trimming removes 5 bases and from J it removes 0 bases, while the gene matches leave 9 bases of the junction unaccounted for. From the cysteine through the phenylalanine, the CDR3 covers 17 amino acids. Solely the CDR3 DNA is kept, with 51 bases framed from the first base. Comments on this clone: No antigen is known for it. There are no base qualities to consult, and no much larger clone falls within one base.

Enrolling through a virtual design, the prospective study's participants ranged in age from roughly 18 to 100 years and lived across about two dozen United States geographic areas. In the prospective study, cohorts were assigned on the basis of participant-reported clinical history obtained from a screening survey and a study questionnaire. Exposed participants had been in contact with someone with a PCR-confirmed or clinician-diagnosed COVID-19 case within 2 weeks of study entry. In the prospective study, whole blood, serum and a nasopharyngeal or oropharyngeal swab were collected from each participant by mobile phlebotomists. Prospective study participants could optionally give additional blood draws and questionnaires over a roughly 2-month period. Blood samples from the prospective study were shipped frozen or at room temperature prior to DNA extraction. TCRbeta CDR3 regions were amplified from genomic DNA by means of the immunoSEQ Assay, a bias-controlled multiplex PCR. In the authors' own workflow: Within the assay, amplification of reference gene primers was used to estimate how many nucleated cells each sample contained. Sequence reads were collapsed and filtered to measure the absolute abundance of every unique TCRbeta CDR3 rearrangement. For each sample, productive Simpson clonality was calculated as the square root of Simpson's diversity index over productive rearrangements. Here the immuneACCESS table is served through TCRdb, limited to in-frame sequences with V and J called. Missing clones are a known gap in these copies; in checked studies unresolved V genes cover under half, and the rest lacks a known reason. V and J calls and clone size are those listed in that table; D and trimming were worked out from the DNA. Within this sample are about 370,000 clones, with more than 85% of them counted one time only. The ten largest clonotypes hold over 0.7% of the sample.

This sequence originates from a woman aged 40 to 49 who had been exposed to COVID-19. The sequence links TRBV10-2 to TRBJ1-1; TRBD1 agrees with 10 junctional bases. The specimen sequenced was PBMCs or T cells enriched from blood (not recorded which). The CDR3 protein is CASSHGQGEFLNTEAFF. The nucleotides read TGCGCCAGCAGTCACGGACAGGGGGAGTTTCTGAACACTGAAGCTTTCTTT.